This record covers a single T cell receptor (beta chain). What it recognizes is unknown. TCRdb re-derived calls from the RT-PCR reads in MiXCR, one entry per CDR3 protein. The sample holds about 480,000 distinct CDR3 sequences, approximately 10% seen once. The record originates from a study of response to subunit inactivated influenza vaccine. The length of the CDR3 is 14 residues. The V gene end was trimmed by 5 bases and the J gene end by 4 bases; junction bases not matched to a gene: 8. Germline lookup yields CDR1 SGHTA and CDR2 FQGNSA. Study observations and caveats: Each seasonal influenza vaccination recruits few new T cells, the authors suggested.

The sequencing used PBMCs from blood, collected 45 days after vaccination. The chain links TRBV7-2 to TRBJ2-7; 7 bases line up with TRBD2. The TCR comes from a man in his fifties or sixties who received an inactivated influenza vaccine. The CDR3 sequence is CASSPRSGDYEQYF. CDR3 sequence (DNA): TGTGCCAGCAGCCCCCGCAGCGGGGATTACGAGCAGTACTTC.